A single sample is the source of the 28 T cell receptor beta chains below, sequenced in a study of spatial heterogeneity in lung cancer. Via MiXCR, TCRdb re-called the 5' RACE reads, giving one row per CDR3 protein. This table holds some 45,000 distinct CDR3 sequences, approximately 12% found once. This sample's time point: sample taken at primary tumor resection. Sequencing was performed on whole RNA extracted from tumor and nontumor lung tissue, or from frozen PBMC, and the material was left unsorted. Material: PBMCs, obtained at surgery. The source of these receptors is a female donor with early-stage non-small cell lung cancer.

The sample holds many counts of this clonotype. The chain carries TRBV18 and TRBJ1-5, with D possibly being TRBD1 (6 bases). The V end lost 3 bases, the J end lost 0 bases, and 9 bases lay between the germline ends. The CDR3 loop spans 15 amino acids. Germline CDR1 KGHSH, CDR2 LQKENI. In DNA form, the CDR3 reads TGTGCCAGCTCACCGAGGGGGGGTAGCAATCAGCCCCAGCATTTT. Protein product: CASSPRGGSNQPQHF. Filled out from reference TRBV18 and TRBJ1-5, the complete variable domain reads NAGVMQNPRHLVRRRGQEARLRCSPMKGHSHVYWYRQLPEEGLKFMVYLQKENIIDESGMPKERFSAEFPKEGPSILRIQQVVRGDSAAYFCASSPRGGSNQPQHFGDGTRLSIL.

This clonotype was seen a handful of times. V and J are TRBV7-2 and TRBJ2-5; TRBD2 matches 8 bases. Unmatched junction bases numbered 5, after V lost 3 bases and J lost 5 bases. This CDR3 contains 14 residues. Germline CDR1 and CDR2: SGHTA and FQGNSA. The CDR3 spells CASSFRGGGETQYF. As DNA, the CDR3 is TGTGCCAGCAGCTTTCGGGGGGGAGGTGAGACCCAGTACTTC.

This clonotype occurred a few times. The V call is TRBV11-2, the J call TRBJ2-1; 9 bases fit TRBD2. The V and J ends lost 5 bases and 3 bases, in that order; junction bases with no gene match: 8. The CDR3 extends over 16 amino acids. CDR1 and CDR2 from the germline V gene are SGHAT and FQNNGV. The CDR3 nucleotides are TGTGCCAGCAGCCCCAGCGGGGGGCTTTACTACAATGAGCAGTTCTTC. This encodes CASSPSGGLYYNEQFF.

This clonotype was observed a few times. J is TRBJ2-2 and V is TRBV9, with unresolved D. Germline V gene data show CDR1 as SGDLS and CDR2 as YYNGEE. With 0 bases removed from V and 6 bases from J, the gap between germline ends came to 3 bases. This CDR3 has 12 residues. The CDR3 reads CASSVGSGELFF. CDR3 coding DNA: TGTGCCAGCAGCGTAGGGTCCGGGGAGCTGTTTTTT.

The chain has TRBV29-1 and TRBJ2-5; 8 bases match TRBD2. V trimming: 7 bases; J trimming: 0 bases; junction bases outside the gene matches: 16. Germline V gene sequence: CDR1 SQVTM, CDR2 ANQGSEA. The CDR3 contains 17 residues. The CDR3: CSAHWSAGGLYQETQYF. The CDR3 DNA follows: TGCAGCGCCCACTGGAGTGCGGGGGGCCTGTACCAAGAGACCCAGTACTTC.

The V gene is TRBV11-2, the J gene TRBJ2-7; D is perhaps TRBD1 (6 bases). V dropped 5 bases and J dropped 2 bases, with 16 bases sitting between them. From germline, CDR1 is SGHAT and CDR2 FQNNGV. CDR3 size: 15 residues. CDR3 nucleotide sequence: TGTGCCAGCAGCGGGGGCGGAGTAGTAACCTACGAGCAGTACTTC. This encodes CASSGGGVVTYEQYF.

This clonotype has just a few counts. The chain links TRBV7-2 to TRBJ2-5, with a tentative D call TRBD2 (5 bases). Trimming left V 4 bases short and J 5 bases short, with 17 bases between. The CDR3 totals 15 residues. CDR1 is SGHTA and CDR2 is FQGNSA in the germline V gene. The CDR3 bases are TGTGCCAGCAGCTCCTCAGGAGGACTCGGGGAGACCCAGTACTTC. Translated, it gives CASSSSGGLGETQYF.

The V and J genes are TRBV20-1 and TRBJ2-3, with 7 positions matching TRBD2. The length of the CDR3 is 14 residues. V lost 6 bases, J lost 1 base, and 7 bases stayed unmatched. Germline V lookup: CDR1 DFQATT, CDR2 SNEGSKA (reference sequence). CDR3 sequence reads: CSAPKRGRTDTQYF. The CDR3 DNA reads TGCAGTGCCCCTAAGCGGGGACGCACAGATACGCAGTATTTT.

This chain uses TRBV19 with TRBJ2-1; 10 positions agree with TRBD1. CDR1 is LNHDA, CDR2 SQIVND, per germline (reference sequence). Trimming at V came to 5 bases and at J to 12 bases, leaving 10 bases not matched to a gene. The CDR3 contains 14 residues. CDR3 loop: CASSSPGTGEGQFF. CDR3 DNA: TGTGCCAGTAGTTCTCCCGGGACAGGGGAGGGGCAGTTCTTC.

V and J are TRBV20-1 and TRBJ2-1; D tentatively reads TRBD1 or TRBD2 (5 bases each). Germline V gene sequence: CDR1 DFQATT, CDR2 SNEGSKA (reference sequence). This CDR3 has 13 amino acids. The V and J ends lost 6 bases and 9 bases respectively, with 18 bases between them. The chain's CDR3 is CSARDEGLSEQFF. In DNA form, the CDR3 reads TGCAGTGCGAGGGACGAGGGGCTCAGTGAGCAGTTCTTC.

The rearrangement links TRBV7-2 to TRBJ2-5, with no clear D. The germline V gene has CDR1 SGHTA and CDR2 FQGNSA. V dropped 6 bases and J dropped 5 bases, with 13 bases sitting between them. CDR3 length equals 13 residues. The CDR3, as DNA: TGTGCCAGCAGTTCCTCATTTGAGGAGACCCAGTACTTC. It codes for CASSSSFEETQYF. The full variable domain, its missing parts supplied by reference TRBV7-2 and TRBJ2-5, is GAGVSQSPSNKVTEKGKDVELRCDPISGHTALYWYRQSLGQGLEFLIYFQGNSAPDKSGLPSDRFSAERTGGSVSTLTIQRTQQEDSAVYLCASSSSFEETQYFGPGTRLLVL.

This clonotype was seen more than once but under ten times. V usage is TRBV29-1 and J usage is TRBJ2-3; D possibly corresponds to TRBD1 (5 bases). The ends were cut back, 1 base at V and 0 bases at J, with 11 bases in the middle. CDR3 length: 15 amino acids. The germline V gene has CDR1 SQVTM and CDR2 ANQGSEA. The CDR3 coding sequence is TGCAGCGTTGAAGCAAGGGGTTCTAGCACAGATACGCAGTATTTT. Residues: CSVEARGSSTDTQYF.

This clonotype was counted ten times or more. The CDR3, as DNA: TGCGCCAGCAGCCAAGAAACCGGAGTTAATGAAAAACTGTTTTTT. It translates to CASSQETGVNEKLFF. This chain uses TRBV4-3 with TRBJ1-4; D is unresolved. The CDR3 spans 15 residues. Trimming took 0 bases from V and 4 from J, leaving 9 bases between them. Germline V gene sequence: CDR1 LGHNA, CDR2 YSLEER.

This chain joins TRBV6-1 and TRBJ1-1; no clear D gene. Germline CDR1 and CDR2: MNHNS and SASEGT. The CDR3 is 15 amino acids. V was clipped by 2 bases and J by 0 bases, with 10 bases between them. The chain's CDR3 is CASSESVPLNTEAFF. CDR3 nucleotides: TGTGCCAGCAGTGAATCGGTACCCTTGAACACTGAAGCTTTCTTT.

In the case of this clonotype: A much larger clone differs by one base, so this may be a read error. The rearrangement uses TRBV6-5 and TRBJ2-3; possibly TRBD1 for D (6 bases). The germline V gene encodes CDR1 MNHEY and CDR2 SVGAGI. This CDR3 is built from 12 residues. V was shortened by 3 bases and J by 9 bases, with 10 bases between the two germline ends. CDR3 residues: CASSYKGETQYF. CDR3 DNA: TGTGCCAGCAGTTATAAGGGGGAAACGCAGTATTTT.

There are a few counts of this clonotype. The rearrangement links TRBV19 to TRBJ2-3; no clear D. V was pared by 7 bases and J by 1 base, with 9 bases between. CDR3 size: 13 residues. Germline V gene sequence: CDR1 LNHDA, CDR2 SQIVND (reference sequence). DNA of the CDR3: TGTGCCAGTATTCCAACAGGCACAGATACGCAGTATTTT. Its protein product is CASIPTGTDTQYF.

This clonotype came up a few times. This chain links TRBV28 with TRBJ1-5; 7 bases map to TRBD1. The CDR3 loop spans 15 amino acids. The ends lost 3 bases at V and 6 bases at J; junction bases unmatched: 8. Germline V gene lookup returns CDR1 MDHEN and CDR2 SYDVKM. The CDR3 spells CASSFDRVPGQPQHF. For the CDR3, the DNA is TGTGCCAGCAGTTTCGACAGGGTCCCGGGTCAGCCCCAGCATTTT.

This clonotype was counted ten times or more. The chain recombines TRBV5-6 with TRBJ1-2; 8 nucleotides align to TRBD1. CDR1 is SGHDT, CDR2 YYEEEE, per germline. The CDR3 contains 16 residues. V lost 4 bases to trimming and J lost 0 bases; unmatched junction nucleotides: 8. In DNA form, the CDR3 reads TGTGCCAGCAGCCATACGGGGGACAGGTCTAACTATGGCTACACCTTC. This sequence encodes CASSHTGDRSNYGYTF.

This chain links TRBV11-1 with TRBJ2-7, with D unresolved. Germline V lookup: CDR1 SGHAT, CDR2 FQDESV (reference sequence). The CDR3 consists of 14 residues. V was clipped by 2 bases and J by 2 bases, with 10 bases between them. For the CDR3, the DNA is TGTGCCAGCAGCTTAAAGGTACCTGCCTACGAGCAGTACTTC. The encoded protein is CASSLKVPAYEQYF. The full variable domain, completed using reference TRBV11-1 and TRBJ2-7, is EAEVAQSPRYKITEKSQAVAFWCDPISGHATLYWYRQILGQGPELLVQFQDESVVDDSQLPKDRFSAERLKGVDSTLKIQPAELGDSAMYLCASSLKVPAYEQYFGPGTRLTVT.

This clonotype was detected a few times. The chain couples TRBV20-1 to TRBJ2-1, with 10 bases identical to TRBD2. CDR3 length: 14 amino acids. CDR1 and CDR2 from the germline V gene are DFQATT and SNEGSKA (reference sequence). Unmatched junction bases numbered 8, after V lost 4 bases and J lost 8 bases. The CDR3 spells CSATLSGGADEQFF. As DNA, the CDR3 is TGCAGTGCTACCTTGAGCGGGGGGGCCGATGAGCAGTTCTTC.

Only a few counts were recorded for this clonotype. This chain connects TRBV29-1 to TRBJ2-1; 8 bases line up with TRBD2. Germline loops: CDR1 SQVTM, CDR2 ANQGSEA. Germline trimming cut 1 base from V and 10 bases from J; bases unmatched to any gene: 15. The CDR3 runs to 16 residues. DNA of the CDR3: TGCAGCGTTGAAGGAGGAGGACTAGCAAGGGGCGGAGAGCAGTTCTTC. Residues: CSVEGGGLARGGEQFF.

The table lists this clonotype with a few counts. The rearrangement uses TRBV20-1 and TRBJ1-5; D possibly corresponds to TRBD1 (6 bases). V lost 5 bases and J 7 bases, leaving 12 bases between the germline ends. This CDR3 has 12 residues. Germline CDR1 is DFQATT and CDR2 is SNEGSKA (reference sequence). The chain's CDR3 is CSAGRGGQPQHF. Written as DNA, the CDR3 is TGCAGTGCTGGGAGAGGGGGACAGCCCCAGCATTTT.

This rearrangement joins TRBV12-3 or TRBV12-4 to TRBJ1-1; D is undetermined. V was shortened by 2 bases and J by 1 base, with 5 bases between the two germline ends. This CDR3 spans 13 amino acids. Written as DNA, the CDR3 is TGTGCCAGCAGTTTATACGAGAACACTGAAGCTTTCTTT. Its protein is CASSLYENTEAFF.

The CDR3 coding sequence is TGTGCCACAGCCAACAATTGGGGTGGAGATACGCAGTATTTT. This sequence encodes CATANNWGGDTQYF. The V gene is TRBV7-9, the J gene TRBJ2-3; D is unresolved. The CDR3 consists of 14 residues. Germline V gives CDR1 SEHNR, CDR2 FQNEAQ (reference sequence). V lost 10 bases to trimming and J lost 5 bases, with 19 bases between them.

The CDR3 sequence: CASSSRGGRGETQYF. The CDR3 DNA reads TGTGCCAGCAGCTCCCGGGGGGGCAGAGGGGAGACCCAGTACTTC. This sequence joins TRBV13 and TRBJ2-5, with 8 bases aligning to TRBD2. From germline, CDR1 is PRHDT and CDR2 FYEKMQ (reference sequence). CDR3 length: 15 amino acids. With 4 bases clipped from V and 5 bases from J, the junction kept 9 bases outside the gene matches.

This chain connects TRBV2 to TRBJ1-1; the D gene is possibly TRBD1 (5 bases). Looked up from germline, CDR1 is SNHLY and CDR2 is FYNNEI. V lost 4 bases, J lost 4 bases, and 7 bases lay in between. The CDR3 covers 12 residues. CDR3 protein: CASSAGFTEAFF. For the CDR3, the DNA is TGTGCCAGCAGTGCAGGGTTCACTGAAGCTTTCTTT.

In regard to this clonotype: A read error is possible here, since a much larger clone lies one base away. V usage is TRBV5-1 and J usage is TRBJ1-1, with 7 nucleotides matching TRBD1. This CDR3 has 15 residues. The germline V gene encodes CDR1 SGHRS and CDR2 YFSETQ. V shed 1 base and J 7 bases; nucleotides not matched to a gene: 10. The CDR3 spells CASSLTPNRGIEAFF. The CDR3 DNA sequence: TGCGCCAGCAGCTTGACACCAAACAGGGGCATTGAAGCTTTCTTT.

V gene TRBV9 combines with J gene TRBJ1-1; a possible D gene is TRBD1 (5 bases). CDR1 and CDR2 from the germline V gene are SGDLS and YYNGEE. V was cut by 0 bases and J by 7 bases, with 13 bases left in between. CDR3 length equals 14 residues. CDR3 coding DNA: TGTGCCAGCAGCGTAGCTACCCAGGGCGGTGAAGCTTTCTTT. Its protein product is CASSVATQGGEAFF. Filled out from reference TRBV9 and TRBJ1-1, the complete variable domain reads DSGVTQTPKHLITATGQRVTLRCSPRSGDLSVYWYQQSLDQGLQFLIQYYNGEERAKGNILERFSAQQFPDLHSELNLSSLELGDSALYFCASSVATQGGEAFFGQGTRLTVV.